These 8 T cell receptor beta chains came from one sample sequenced in a study of neurological immune-mediated disorders. MiXCR, applied by TCRdb to the 5' RACE reads, yields one record per CDR3 protein. The table records roughly 70,000 distinct CDR3 sequences, around 3.9% of them present only once. The sequenced sample was PBMCs. These receptors were obtained from a man aged 25 to 40 with multiple sclerosis.

This clonotype was counted at least ten times. The CDR3 bases are TGTGCCAGCAGCGGGGCCTCTCGAGCTGAGACCCAGTACTTC. Its translation: CASSGASRAETQYF. This chain connects TRBV9 to TRBJ2-5; D gene unclear. The V end was cut by 3 bases, the J end by 5 bases, with 14 bases between. Germline loops: CDR1 SGDLS, CDR2 YYNGEE. CDR3 length: 14 amino acids.

This clonotype showed up many times. The CDR3: CATAGVGRIKLKDNEQFF. In DNA form, the CDR3 reads TGTGCCACCGCGGGCGTGGGGAGAATAAAACTCAAGGACAATGAGCAGTTCTTC. V and J are TRBV12-3 or TRBV12-4 and TRBJ2-1; TRBD2 might be the D (5 bases). Trimming took 10 bases from V and 5 from J, leaving 30 bases between them. The CDR3 spans 18 residues.

This clonotype occurred many times. This chain uses TRBV5-1 with TRBJ1-2; no clear D gene. Germline assignment: CDR1 SGHRS and CDR2 YFSETQ. The CDR3 is 14 residues long. V was trimmed by 0 bases and J by 3 bases, leaving 9 bases between them. As DNA, the CDR3 is TGCGCCAGCAGCTTGGAGGGTTCGTACTATGGCTACACCTTC. Amino acid sequence: CASSLEGSYYGYTF.

In this sample, this clonotype turned up many times. V gene TRBV7-2 combines with J gene TRBJ1-5, with 12 bases aligning to TRBD1. The germline CDR1 and CDR2 sequences are SGHTA and FQGNSA. Unmatched junction bases numbered 3, after V lost 5 bases and J lost 4 bases. This CDR3 is 15 amino acids long. The CDR3 nucleotides read TGTGCCAGCAGCCGGGACAGGGGGCGGAATCAGCCCCAGCATTTT. Its translation is CASSRDRGRNQPQHF.

This clonotype was recorded many times. This chain joins TRBV4-1 and TRBJ1-4; a possible D gene is TRBD1 (6 bases). The CDR3 has 16 amino acids. The germline V gene has CDR1 MGHRA and CDR2 YSYEKL. V was pared by 3 bases and J by 0 bases, with 11 bases between. CDR3 sequence: CASSHQDSPTNEKLFF. The CDR3 region has the DNA TGCGCCAGCAGCCACCAGGACAGTCCAACTAATGAAAAACTGTTTTTT.

This clonotype was detected many times. At one end the junction does not follow the germline gene, possibly because of a read error. The chain combines TRBV6-5 with TRBJ1-6; 8 bases align to TRBD1. CDR1 and CDR2 (germline): MNHEY, SVGAGI. The CDR3 length is 13 residues. The CDR3 spells CASTAGGSSPLNF. CDR3 bases: TGTGCCAGCACGGCAGGGGGCTCATCACCCCTCAACTTT.

In this sample, this clonotype turned up many times. The CDR3 bases are TGTGCCAGCAGCTTGAGGGGGGCGGACTACGAGCAGTACTTC. Encoded protein: CASSLRGADYEQYF. The chain recombines TRBV5-6 with TRBJ2-7; D may match TRBD1 or TRBD2 (6 bases each). V was shortened by 1 base and J by 3 bases, with 11 bases between the two germline ends. The CDR3 spans 14 residues. CDR1 is SGHDT, CDR2 YYEEEE, per germline.

A word on this clonotype: Possible read error: a much larger clone is one base away. The chain couples TRBV12-5 to TRBJ2-4, with D perhaps assigned TRBD1 or TRBD2 (6 bases each). Germline V gene data show CDR1 as LGHNT and CDR2 as FRNRAP. Trimming took off 8 bases at V and 10 bases at J, with 18 bases between the two ends. The CDR3 is 13 amino acids. CDR3 residues: CASLGGLGKIQYF. The CDR3 DNA sequence: TGTGCTAGTTTAGGGGGGTTAGGAAAAATTCAGTACTTC. Full variable domain (missing parts from reference TRBV12-5 and TRBJ2-4): DARVTQTPRHKVTEMGQEVTMRCQPILGHNTVFWYRQTMMQGLELLAYFRNRAPLDDSGMPKDRFSAEMPDATLATLKIQPSEPRDSAVYFCASLGGLGKIQYFGAGTRLSVL.